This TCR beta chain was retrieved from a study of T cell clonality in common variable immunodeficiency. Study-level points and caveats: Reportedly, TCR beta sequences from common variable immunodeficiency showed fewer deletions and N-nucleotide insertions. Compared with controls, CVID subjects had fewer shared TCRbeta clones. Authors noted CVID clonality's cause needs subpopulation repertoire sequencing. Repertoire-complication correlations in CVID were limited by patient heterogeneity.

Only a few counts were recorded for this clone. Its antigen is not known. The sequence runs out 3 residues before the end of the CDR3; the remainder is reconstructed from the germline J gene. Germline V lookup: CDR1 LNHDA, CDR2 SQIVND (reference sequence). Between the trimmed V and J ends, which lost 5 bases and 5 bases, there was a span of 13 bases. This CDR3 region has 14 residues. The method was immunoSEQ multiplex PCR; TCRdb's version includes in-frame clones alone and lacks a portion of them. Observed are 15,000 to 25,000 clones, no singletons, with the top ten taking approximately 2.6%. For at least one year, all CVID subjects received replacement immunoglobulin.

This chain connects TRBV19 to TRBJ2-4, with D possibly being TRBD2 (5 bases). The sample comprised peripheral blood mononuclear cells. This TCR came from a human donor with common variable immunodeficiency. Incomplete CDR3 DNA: TGTGCCAGTAGTCGGAGAGGGTTGCAAAACATT. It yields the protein CASSRRGLQNI. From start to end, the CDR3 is CASSRRGLQNIQYF.